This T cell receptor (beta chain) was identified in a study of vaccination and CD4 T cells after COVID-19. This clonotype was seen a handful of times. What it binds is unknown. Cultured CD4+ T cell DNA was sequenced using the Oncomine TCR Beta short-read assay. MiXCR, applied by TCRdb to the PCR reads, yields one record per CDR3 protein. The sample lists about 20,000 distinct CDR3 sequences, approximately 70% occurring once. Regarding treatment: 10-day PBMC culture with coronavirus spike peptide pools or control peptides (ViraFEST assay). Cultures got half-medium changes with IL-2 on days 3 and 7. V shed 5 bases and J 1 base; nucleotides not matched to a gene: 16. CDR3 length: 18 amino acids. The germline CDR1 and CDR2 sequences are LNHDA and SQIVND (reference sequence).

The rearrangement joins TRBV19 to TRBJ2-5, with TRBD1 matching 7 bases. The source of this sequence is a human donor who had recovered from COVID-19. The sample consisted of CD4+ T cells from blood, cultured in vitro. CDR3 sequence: CASSPKGPTGTTQETQYF. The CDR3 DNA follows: TGTGCCAGTAGTCCAAAGGGGCCGACAGGGACGACCCAAGAGACCCAGTACTTC.